These T cell receptor beta chains were read from a single sample in a study of blood T cell repertoires in COVID-19. Using immunoSEQ multiplex PCR, the repertoire was profiled, and TCRdb retains in-frame clones only, with some absent. Here the sample spans about 87,000 clones, around 81% being singletons. The sample was peripheral blood. These receptor sequences come from a woman in her 70s with acute or convalescent COVID-19. Each CDR3 is given with its conserved first and last residue. Each record gives: clone size, J gene, D gene, V gene, CDR3 DNA, CDR3 protein. The D gene is left open where the match is weak. Only part of the rows carry a size: once, few, many, or a class if the clone is expanded.

abundance: -; j_gene: TRBJ1-2; d_gene: TRBD1; v_gene: TRBV5-1; CDR3nt: TGCGCCAGTAATCCGGGACAGGGATCACCTGCCTTCTATGGCTACACCTTC; CDR3aa: CASNPGQGSPAFYGYTF
abundance: -; j_gene: TRBJ1-1; d_gene: -; v_gene: TRBV6-5; CDR3nt: TGTGCCAGCAGATTTTTTCTCGAAGCTTTCTTT; CDR3aa: CASRFFLEAFF
abundance: -; j_gene: TRBJ2-5; d_gene: TRBD2; v_gene: TRBV5-5; CDR3nt: TGTGCCAGCCTCCGACTAGCGGGAGAACAAGAGACCCAGTACTTC; CDR3aa: CASLRLAGEQETQYF
abundance: -; j_gene: TRBJ1-1; d_gene: TRBD1; v_gene: TRBV2; CDR3nt: TGTGCCAGCAGAGAGGACAGGGTCGACGACGCTTTCTTT; CDR3aa: CASREDRVDDAFF
abundance: -; j_gene: TRBJ2-7; d_gene: -; v_gene: TRBV28; CDR3nt: TGTGCCAGCAGTTTCACAGGGCCCTACGAGCAGTACTTC; CDR3aa: CASSFTGPYEQYF
abundance: -; j_gene: TRBJ1-5; d_gene: TRBD1; v_gene: TRBV30; CDR3nt: TGTGCCTGGAGTGTTACGGCCAGGGGGTACGTCGGCAATCAGCCCCAGCATTTT; CDR3aa: CAWSVTARGYVGNQPQHF
abundance: once; j_gene: TRBJ2-2; d_gene: -; v_gene: TRBV6-5; CDR3nt: TGTGCCAGCAGCCTTTCCAGGAGGTCCGGGGAGCTGTTTTTT; CDR3aa: CASSLSRRSGELFF
abundance: -; j_gene: TRBJ2-3; d_gene: -; v_gene: TRBV28; CDR3nt: TGTGCCAGCAGATACAGGGGAGGCCCAGATACGCAGTATTTT; CDR3aa: CASRYRGGPDTQYF
abundance: -; j_gene: TRBJ2-5; d_gene: TRBD1; v_gene: TRBV5-6; CDR3nt: TGTGCCAGCAGCTTGAATACAGGGGAAGAGACCCAGTACTTC; CDR3aa: CASSLNTGEETQYF
abundance: -; j_gene: TRBJ2-3; d_gene: TRBD2; v_gene: TRBV9; CDR3nt: TGTGCCAGCAGCGTAGCGGCTAGCGGGGTGAGCCTCGGTGGGAATACGCAGTATTTT; CDR3aa: CASSVAASGVSLGGNTQYF
abundance: -; j_gene: TRBJ2-7; d_gene: -; v_gene: TRBV6-6; CDR3nt: TGTGCCAGCAGTTACTCTGCAGGGGCAAACGAGCAGTACTTC; CDR3aa: CASSYSAGANEQYF
abundance: -; j_gene: TRBJ1-3; d_gene: -; v_gene: TRBV3-1/TRBV3-2; CDR3nt: TGTGCCAGCAGCCAAGCAGGGGAAGGAAACACCATATATTTT; CDR3aa: CASSQAGEGNTIYF
abundance: -; j_gene: TRBJ1-2; d_gene: TRBD1; v_gene: TRBV29-1; CDR3nt: TGCAGCGTGACAGGGAACTATGGCTACACCTTC; CDR3aa: CSVTGNYGYTF
abundance: -; j_gene: TRBJ1-2; d_gene: -; v_gene: TRBV30; CDR3nt: TGTGCCTGGAGTGTGGGACACACCGTTAACTATGGCTACACCTTC; CDR3aa: CAWSVGHTVNYGYTF
abundance: -; j_gene: TRBJ2-2; d_gene: -; v_gene: TRBV5-1; CDR3nt: TGCGCCAGCAGCGACGCTGACAGAAACACCGGGGAGCTGTTTTTT; CDR3aa: CASSDADRNTGELFF
abundance: -; j_gene: TRBJ1-1; d_gene: TRBD1; v_gene: TRBV6-5; CDR3nt: TGTGCCAGCAGTTACTCAAGGACAGGGGGCAAGACTGAAGCTTTCTTT; CDR3aa: CASSYSRTGGKTEAFF
abundance: -; j_gene: TRBJ2-1; d_gene: TRBD1; v_gene: TRBV30; CDR3nt: TGTGCCTGGAGTCAGGGGGCGTACAATGAGCAGTTCTTC; CDR3aa: CAWSQGAYNEQFF
abundance: -; j_gene: TRBJ2-7; d_gene: TRBD1; v_gene: TRBV19; CDR3nt: TGTGCCAGTAGTAGGGAAGGGACAGGGGTCTACGAGCAGTACTTC; CDR3aa: CASSREGTGVYEQYF
abundance: -; j_gene: TRBJ1-4; d_gene: TRBD1; v_gene: TRBV6-5; CDR3nt: TGTGCCAGCAGTCCACCGGGACAGACGGGGGAAAAACTGTTTTTT; CDR3aa: CASSPPGQTGEKLFF
abundance: -; j_gene: TRBJ1-5; d_gene: TRBD1; v_gene: TRBV18; CDR3nt: TGTGCCAGCTCACCTTCCAGGGGGCACCAGCCCCAGCATTTT; CDR3aa: CASSPSRGHQPQHF
abundance: -; j_gene: TRBJ2-1; d_gene: -; v_gene: TRBV21-1; CDR3nt: TGTGCCAGCAGCCCGACCCTCCCGGGACAGATCTTCTACAATGAGCAGTTCTTC; CDR3aa: CASSPTLPGQIFYNEQFF
abundance: -; j_gene: TRBJ2-3; d_gene: -; v_gene: TRBV18; CDR3nt: TGTGCCAGCTCACCGCTAGGGACACTAAACACAGATACGCAGTATTTT; CDR3aa: CASSPLGTLNTDTQYF
abundance: -; j_gene: TRBJ1-2; d_gene: TRBD1; v_gene: TRBV27; CDR3nt: TGTGCCAGCAGTTTAAGGGGACAGGGTAACTATGGCTACACCTTC; CDR3aa: CASSLRGQGNYGYTF
abundance: once; j_gene: TRBJ2-5; d_gene: TRBD1; v_gene: TRBV30; CDR3nt: TGTGCCTGGAGTACAGGGGCTAGGGAGACCCAGTACTTC; CDR3aa: CAWSTGARETQYF
abundance: -; j_gene: TRBJ1-4; d_gene: TRBD1; v_gene: TRBV19; CDR3nt: TGTGCCAGTAGTGGCCCGACAGGGGCGTCTACAACTAATGAAAAACTGTTTTTT; CDR3aa: CASSGPTGASTTNEKLFF
abundance: -; j_gene: TRBJ1-6; d_gene: -; v_gene: TRBV10-3; CDR3nt: TGTGCCATCAGTGTGGACTTGGGAGAATATTCACCCCTCCACTTT; CDR3aa: CAISVDLGEYSPLHF
abundance: -; j_gene: TRBJ2-7; d_gene: -; v_gene: TRBV19; CDR3nt: TGTGCCAGTAGTATACCGGGCCTGCGGACTGAGCAGTACTTC; CDR3aa: CASSIPGLRTEQYF
abundance: -; j_gene: TRBJ2-5; d_gene: TRBD1; v_gene: TRBV7-3; CDR3nt: TGTGCCAGCAGCTTAATGGGCGGGGACAGGGAGACCCAGTACTTC; CDR3aa: CASSLMGGDRETQYF
abundance: once; j_gene: TRBJ1-1; d_gene: TRBD1; v_gene: TRBV19; CDR3nt: TGTGCCAGTAAGACAGGGGTGGCCACTGAAGCTTTCTTT; CDR3aa: CASKTGVATEAFF
abundance: -; j_gene: TRBJ2-3; d_gene: TRBD2; v_gene: TRBV11-3; CDR3nt: TGTGCCAGCAGCTGGACTAGCGGGGGAGCCACAGATACGCAGTATTTT; CDR3aa: CASSWTSGGATDTQYF
abundance: -; j_gene: TRBJ2-7; d_gene: -; v_gene: TRBV15; CDR3nt: TGTGCCACCAGCCGCGGGTTGCCGTCCGAGCAGTACTTC; CDR3aa: CATSRGLPSEQYF
abundance: -; j_gene: TRBJ1-2; d_gene: TRBD1; v_gene: TRBV10-1; CDR3nt: TGCGCCAGCAGTGATTTAGGGGGCGCGATTGAATTTGGCCGCTATGGCTACACCTTC; CDR3aa: CASSDLGGAIEFGRYGYTF
abundance: -; j_gene: TRBJ1-4; d_gene: -; v_gene: TRBV7-8; CDR3nt: TGTGCCAGCAGCTTCTCCCTGACTGGGGGCTATGAAAAACTGTTTTTT; CDR3aa: CASSFSLTGGYEKLFF
abundance: once; j_gene: TRBJ2-1; d_gene: -; v_gene: TRBV27; CDR3nt: TGTGCCAGCAGTTTAGGAGCAACCATTTTGGGTGAGCAGTTCTTC; CDR3aa: CASSLGATILGEQFF